Each of the 27 T cell receptor beta chains below was sequenced from the same sample in a study of blood T cell repertoires in COVID-19. TCRdb keeps only in-frame clones here, not all; method: immunoSEQ multiplex PCR. The table records 250,000 or so clones, 89% of them present only once. Sequenced material: peripheral blood. The receptors come from a woman aged 40 to 49 who had recovered from COVID-19.

This clone was seen once. This rearrangement joins TRBV5-8 to TRBJ2-3; the match to TRBD2 covers 10 bases. The germline gives CDR1 SGHTS, CDR2 YDEGEE. Trimming at V came to 2 bases and at J to 3 bases, leaving 3 bases not matched to a gene. The CDR3 consists of 15 residues. The DNA of the CDR3 is TGTGCCAGCAGCTTCAAAGCGGGAGGGACAGATACGCAGTATTTT. Translation: CASSFKAGGTDTQYF.

The chain carries TRBV2 and TRBJ1-5; TRBD1 matches at 8 bases. With V trimmed by 5 bases and J by 5 bases, 5 bases remained unmatched. The length of the CDR3 is 14 residues. CDR1 is SNHLY, CDR2 FYNNEI, per germline. This CDR3 reads CASSSTGVDQPQHF. CDR3 bases: TGTGCCAGCAGTTCGACAGGGGTAGATCAGCCCCAGCATTTT.

The chain combines TRBV12-3 or TRBV12-4 with TRBJ1-1; 7 bases fit TRBD1. V dropped 6 bases and J dropped 5; count of bases not matched to a gene: 3. This CDR3 is built from 12 residues. CDR3 bases: TGTGCCAGCAGGACACAGGGGACTGAAGCTTTCTTT. It codes for CASRTQGTEAFF.

The V and J genes are TRBV13 and TRBJ2-5; possible D gene TRBD2, 7 bases. The CDR3 is 14 amino acids. CDR1 is PRHDT and CDR2 is FYEKMQ in the germline V gene (reference sequence). V lost 7 bases, J lost 5 bases, and 17 bases lay in between. CDR3 loop: CASTSRAGAETQYF. The CDR3 nucleotides are TGTGCCAGCACGAGTCGGGCGGGGGCGGAGACCCAGTACTTC.

The chain has TRBV28 and TRBJ2-7; weak D call: TRBD2 (7 bases). Trimming shortened V by 3 bases and J by 6 bases, and 18 bases separated the two germline ends. The germline gives CDR1 MDHEN, CDR2 SYDVKM. This CDR3 contains 15 residues. The CDR3, as DNA: TGTGCCAGCAGTTTGGGTGTCAGGGAGGGGGTCGAGCAGTACTTC. Translating gives CASSLGVREGVEQYF.

This clone was observed once. The chain links TRBV5-6 to TRBJ1-2, with D unresolved. The CDR3 sequence is 17 residues long. Germline values: CDR1 SGHDT, CDR2 YYEEEE. V was clipped by 4 bases and J by 1 base, with 20 bases between them. CDR3 protein: CASSKKRSTTRNYGYTF. Written as DNA, the CDR3 is TGTGCCAGCAGCAAAAAAAGGTCGACAACTCGTAACTATGGCTACACCTTC.

This rearrangement joins TRBV4-1 to TRBJ2-1; 7 positions agree with TRBD1. V was clipped by 1 base and J by 2 bases; unmatched bases: 5. Looked up from germline, CDR1 is MGHRA and CDR2 is YSYEKL. The CDR3 contains 16 residues. The CDR3 DNA follows: TGCGCCAGCAGCCAAGGGACAGGACGGACCTACAATGAGCAGTTCTTC. This gives the protein CASSQGTGRTYNEQFF.

The rearrangement joins TRBV27 to TRBJ2-3; D is unresolved. V lost 6 bases to trimming and J lost 2 bases, with 12 bases between them. This CDR3 is built from 14 residues. Germline CDR1 is MNHEY and CDR2 is SMNVEV (reference sequence). DNA of the CDR3: TGTGCCAGCAGGGCGGCAGCCCTCACAGATACGCAGTATTTT. It encodes CASRAAALTDTQYF.

The rearrangement links TRBV12-3 or TRBV12-4 to TRBJ1-5; no clear D. Trimming left V 0 bases short and J 7 bases short, with 7 bases between. The CDR3 is made up of 13 amino acids. The CDR3 reads CASSLASGQPQHF. The CDR3 nucleotides read TGTGCCAGCAGTTTAGCCTCGGGGCAGCCCCAGCATTTT.

The rearrangement uses TRBV6-5 and TRBJ1-6; D ambiguous. This CDR3 is 13 amino acids long. V was clipped by 11 bases and J by 9 bases, with 17 bases between them. Per germline, CDR1 MNHEY and CDR2 SVGAGI. In DNA, the CDR3 is TGTGCCGCGAGAGATCGGGAAGGTTCACCCCTCCACTTT. Its translation is CAARDREGSPLHF.

This chain joins TRBV19 and TRBJ1-6, with unresolved D. V lost 2 bases and J 8 bases, leaving 13 bases between the germline ends. This CDR3 is built from 15 residues. From germline, CDR1 is LNHDA and CDR2 SQIVND (reference sequence). The CDR3: CASSIMESVDSPLHF. In DNA, the CDR3 is TGTGCCAGTAGTATAATGGAGTCAGTAGATTCACCCCTCCACTTT. The whole variable domain, filled in from reference TRBV19 and TRBJ1-6, reads DGGITQSPKYLFRKEGQNVTLSCEQNLNHDAMYWYRQDPGQGLRLIYYSQIVNDFQKGDIAEGYSVSREKKESFPLTVTSAQKNPTAFYLCASSIMESVDSPLHFGNGTRLTVT.

As for this clone: The junction departs from germline at one end; a sequencing error may be responsible. The chain joins TRBV18 to TRBJ2-4, with TRBD2 matching over 13 bases. In germline, CDR1 is KGHSH, CDR2 LQKENI. The CDR3 length is 16 residues. The CDR3 is CASSPQPGTSGASGMF. The CDR3 DNA follows: TGTGCCAGCTCACCTCAACCCGGGACTAGCGGGGCCTCTGGGATGTTC.

The gene calls are TRBV7-2 and TRBJ2-3; D is perhaps TRBD1 (5 bases). V dropped 3 bases and J dropped 7 bases, with 11 bases sitting between them. The CDR3 has 13 amino acids. The germline V gene has CDR1 SGHTA and CDR2 FQGNSA. The CDR3 sequence is CASSLGRQNTQYF. The CDR3 DNA is TGTGCCAGCAGCTTGGGGCGACAAAATACGCAGTATTTT.

The V and J genes are TRBV5-4 and TRBJ1-6, with 8 bases lining up with TRBD1. V shed 0 bases, J shed 10 bases, and the junction held 3 bases outside the gene matches. The CDR3 extends over 14 amino acids. The germline gives CDR1 SGHNT, CDR2 YYREEE (reference sequence). The CDR3 nucleotides are TGTGCCAGCAGCTTGGGACAGGGGAACTCACCCCTCCACTTT. It yields the protein CASSLGQGNSPLHF.

This chain uses TRBV6-1 with TRBJ1-3; a possible D gene is TRBD1 (5 bases). This CDR3 comprises 15 residues. The germline CDR1 and CDR2 sequences are MNHNS and SASEGT. The V gene lost 1 base and the J gene lost 0 bases, with 7 bases spanning the gap. CDR3 in DNA: TGTGCCAGCAGTGAAGGGACACTCTCTGGAAACACCATATATTTT. Its protein product is CASSEGTLSGNTIYF.

The chain combines TRBV27 with TRBJ2-3, with D possibly matching TRBD2 (7 bases). The CDR3 runs 14 residues. V was clipped by 2 bases and J by 5 bases, with 11 bases between them. CDR1 and CDR2 from the germline V gene are MNHEY and SMNVEV (reference sequence). The CDR3 DNA follows: TGTGCCAGCAGTTTAGGCGGGGGCCGAGATACGCAGTATTTT. The encoded protein is CASSLGGGRDTQYF.

The chain has TRBV21-1 and TRBJ2-6; the tabulated D call, TRBD1, remains unverified against the DNA. TRBV21-1 is recorded as a pseudogene. This CDR3 region has 16 residues. The CDR3 region has the DNA TGTGCCAGCGTCAGTGAAGTGATCTCTGGGGCCAACGTCCTGACTTTC. Translating gives CASVSEVISGANVLTF.

The chain combines TRBV6-2 or TRBV6-3 with TRBJ2-7; TRBD2 matches 11 bases. CDR3 length equals 15 residues. Germline V gene lookup returns CDR1 MNHEY and CDR2 SVGEGT. V lost 5 bases, J lost 3 bases, and 6 bases stayed unmatched. CDR3 coding DNA: TGTGCCAGCAGTCCCGGGACTAGCGGAAACTACGAGCAGTACGTC. Translating it yields CASSPGTSGNYEQYV.

V gene TRBV24-1 combines with J gene TRBJ2-1; the D gene is possibly TRBD2 (6 bases). Trimming pared 7 bases from V and 1 base from J, leaving 22 bases between. The CDR3 totals 18 residues. CDR1 is KGHDR, CDR2 SFDVKD, per germline. The CDR3 coding sequence is TGTGCCACCAGCCCTGGGAGGCCCTCAGTGGTTTCCTACAATGAGCAGTTCTTC. Translating gives CATSPGRPSVVSYNEQFF.

V is TRBV7-2 and J is TRBJ2-3; TRBD1 agrees at 10 bases. The V and J ends lost 1 base and 4 bases, in that order; junction bases with no gene match: 8. The CDR3 runs to 17 residues. From germline, CDR1 is SGHTA and CDR2 FQGNSA. The CDR3 here is CASSLEPRTGGPDTQYF. The DNA for the CDR3 is TGTGCCAGCAGCTTAGAGCCGAGGACAGGGGGACCAGATACGCAGTATTTT.

The chain carries TRBV30 and TRBJ1-4, with D hard to call. CDR1 GTSNPN and CDR2 SVGIG come from the germline V gene (reference sequence). Trimming took off 5 bases at V and 8 bases at J, with 9 bases between the two ends. The CDR3 sequence is 11 residues long. The CDR3 DNA reads as TGTGCCTGGGATGAGGCGGAAAAACTGTTTTTT. Translation: CAWDEAEKLFF.

As concerns this clone: Other DNA sequences in the sample encode the same CDR3. The gene calls are TRBV6-2 or TRBV6-3 and TRBJ1-2; no clear D. The V gene's germline CDR1 is MNHEY and CDR2 SVGEGT. This CDR3 is built from 12 residues. Trimming stripped 2 bases from V and 8 bases from J, with 9 bases between. DNA of the CDR3: TGTGCCAGCAGTTACGGCGCGGGCGGCTACACCTTC. Translation: CASSYGAGGYTF.

This clone was counted a single time. This CDR3 reads CASSIEAPGRGDQPQHF. CDR3 coding DNA: TGTGCCAGTAGTATAGAAGCCCCGGGCAGGGGGGATCAGCCCCAGCATTTT. This sequence joins TRBV19 and TRBJ1-5; 7 bases agree with TRBD1. The J segment lost 5 bases and the V segment lost 0 bases, leaving 10 bases of the junction unmatched. The CDR3 is 17 amino acids. Per the germline V gene, CDR1 is LNHDA and CDR2 is SQIVND (reference sequence).

The DNA of the CDR3 is TGTGCCAGCAGCTTGGGGGGGTCGAGTCAGCCCCAGCATTTT. Protein product: CASSLGGSSQPQHF. The chain is built from TRBV7-9 and TRBJ1-5, with TRBD1 as a possible D gene (5 bases). Per germline, CDR1 SEHNR and CDR2 FQNEAQ (reference sequence). Trimming removed 3 bases at V and 6 bases at J, with 12 bases between. This CDR3 contains 14 residues.

The chain carries TRBV29-1 and TRBJ1-4; TRBD1 aligns across 7 bases. Unmatched junction bases numbered 5, after V lost 2 bases and J lost 8 bases. From germline, CDR1 is SQVTM and CDR2 ANQGSEA. This CDR3 has 13 residues. The CDR3: CSVENTGVEKLFF. CDR3 nucleotide sequence: TGCAGCGTTGAAAACACAGGGGTCGAAAAACTGTTTTTT.

V usage is TRBV5-1 and J usage is TRBJ2-5; D gene ambiguous. This CDR3 spans 15 amino acids. The V gene lost 4 bases and the J gene lost 1 base, with 14 bases spanning the gap. Per germline, CDR1 SGHRS and CDR2 YFSETQ. The CDR3 region is CASSQDGTPQETQYF. DNA of the CDR3: TGCGCCAGCAGCCAGGATGGTACACCCCAAGAGACCCAGTACTTC.

The sample holds a few counts of this clone. The chain joins TRBV10-3 to TRBJ2-3, with D possibly being TRBD2 (5 bases). V was shortened by 6 bases and J by 3 bases, with 16 bases between the two germline ends. Germline V gives CDR1 ENHRY, CDR2 SYGVKD. This CDR3 spans 15 amino acids. As DNA, the CDR3 is TGTGCCATCAGCGGGCTGGGAGCCGGGACAGATACGCAGTATTTT. Its translation: CAISGLGAGTDTQYF.